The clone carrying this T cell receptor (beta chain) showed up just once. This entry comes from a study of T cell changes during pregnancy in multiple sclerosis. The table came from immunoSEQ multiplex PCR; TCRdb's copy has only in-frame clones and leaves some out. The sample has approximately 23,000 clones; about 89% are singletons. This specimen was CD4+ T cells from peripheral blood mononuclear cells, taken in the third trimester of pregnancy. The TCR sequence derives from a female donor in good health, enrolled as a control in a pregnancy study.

The CDR3 is CASSRQGANTGELFF. CDR3 sequence (DNA): TGTGCCAGCAGCCGACAGGGGGCGAACACCGGGGAGCTGTTTTTT. The J gene is TRBJ2-2, the V gene TRBV5-4; TRBD1 matches 9 bases. The junction had 1 base not matched to a gene; V was cut back by 4 bases and J by 0 bases. The CDR3 contains 15 residues. Germline V gene lookup returns CDR1 SGHNT and CDR2 YYREEE (reference sequence).